The 5 T cell receptor beta chains reported below all come from one sample, sequenced in a study of blood T cell repertoires in COVID-19. Assay used: immunoSEQ multiplex PCR; TCRdb lists only in-frame clones, some missing. The table has about 82,000 clones, over 70% seen once. Sequenced sample: peripheral blood. All receptors come from a woman aged 40 to 50 with active or convalescent COVID-19.

The chain recombines TRBV6-4 with TRBJ1-5; 10 bases are shared with TRBD1. CDR1 is MRHNA and CDR2 is SNTAGT in the germline V gene. This CDR3 comprises 18 residues. CDR3: CAPQGGQGRWFSNQPQHF. The CDR3 DNA is TGTGCGCCGCAGGGGGGACAGGGGAGGTGGTTTAGCAATCAGCCCCAGCATTTT.

The chain combines TRBV3-1 (or the pseudogene TRBV3-2) with TRBJ1-1, with D unclear. V dropped 4 bases and J dropped 5 bases, with 14 bases sitting between them. Germline V gene data show CDR1 as LGHDT and CDR2 as YNNKEL (reference sequence). The CDR3 has 14 residues. The chain's CDR3 is CASSPRVGETEAFF. The CDR3 DNA follows: TGTGCCAGCAGCCCGCGGGTGGGAGAGACTGAAGCTTTCTTT.

This clone has just a few counts. The V gene is TRBV12-5, the J gene TRBJ1-3, with D unclear. Trimming shortened V by 2 bases and J by 4 bases, and 6 bases separated the two germline ends. Germline V CDR1 and CDR2: LGHNT, FRNRAP. This CDR3 has 13 amino acids. CDR3 protein: CASGLFPGNTIYF. The CDR3 region has the DNA TGTGCTAGTGGTTTGTTTCCGGGAAACACCATATATTTT.

This sequence joins TRBV10-3 and TRBJ2-3; possible D gene TRBD2, 5 bases. V lost 6 bases to trimming and J lost 2 bases, with 12 bases between them. This CDR3 comprises 14 residues. Germline CDR1 and CDR2: ENHRY and SYGVKD. The CDR3 DNA reads as TGTGCCATCAGAAACCGGGAACACACAGATACGCAGTATTTT. It yields the protein CAIRNREHTDTQYF.

The chain joins TRBV5-6 to TRBJ2-5, with D perhaps matching TRBD1 (5 bases). CDR3 length: 12 residues. Germline V gene lookup returns CDR1 SGHDT and CDR2 YYEEEE. Trimming shortened V by 4 bases and J by 7 bases, and 11 bases separated the two germline ends. CDR3 coding DNA: TGTGCCAGCAGCCACCGCCAGGGGACCCAGTACTTC. This gives the protein CASSHRQGTQYF.